The T cell receptor (beta chain) under discussion was sequenced for a study of blood T cell repertoires in COVID-19. Study-level information: Acute and convalescent COVID-19 specimens originated in the United States, Italy and Spain. Nucleic acid was either cDNA or gDNA, and it came from T cells, B-cell-depleted T cells, or PBMCs.

The CDR3 is made up of 14 amino acids. The germline V gene encodes CDR1 SGHTS and CDR2 YDEGEE. V shed 4 bases and J 8 bases; nucleotides not matched to a gene: 5. In the original analysis: Nucleated cell counts were estimated from reference gene primer amplification. The method was immunoSEQ multiplex PCR; TCRdb's version includes in-frame clones alone and lacks a portion of them. Clonal size and the V and J genes are those of that table, whereas D and trimming came from the DNA. The table includes roughly 190,000 clones, approximately 80% detected once. The material sequenced was peripheral blood. This TCR was recovered from a woman in her 50s with acute or convalescent COVID-19. This rearrangement joins TRBV5-8 to TRBJ1-6; TRBD1 matches at 8 bases. CDR3 in DNA: TGTGCCAGCAGCCCGACAGGGGTAGATTCACCCCTCCACTTT. It codes for CASSPTGVDSPLHF.